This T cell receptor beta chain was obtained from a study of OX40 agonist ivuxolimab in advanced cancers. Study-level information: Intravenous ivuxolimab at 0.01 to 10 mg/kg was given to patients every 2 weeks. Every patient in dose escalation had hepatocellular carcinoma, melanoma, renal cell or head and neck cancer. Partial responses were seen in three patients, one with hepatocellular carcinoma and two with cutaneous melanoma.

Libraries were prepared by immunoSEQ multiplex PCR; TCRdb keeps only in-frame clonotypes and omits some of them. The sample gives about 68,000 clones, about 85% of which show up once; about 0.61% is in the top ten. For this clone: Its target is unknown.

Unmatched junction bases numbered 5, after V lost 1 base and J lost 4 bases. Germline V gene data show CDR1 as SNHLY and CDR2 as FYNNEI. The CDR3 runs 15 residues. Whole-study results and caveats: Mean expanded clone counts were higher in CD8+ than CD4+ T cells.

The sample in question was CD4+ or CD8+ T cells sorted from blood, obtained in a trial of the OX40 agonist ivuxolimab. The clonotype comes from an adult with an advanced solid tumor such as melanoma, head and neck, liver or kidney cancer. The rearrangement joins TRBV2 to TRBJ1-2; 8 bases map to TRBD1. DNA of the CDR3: TGTGCCAGCAGTGAAGACTTGGACAGGGCCTATGGCTACACCTTC. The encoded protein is CASSEDLDRAYGYTF.